Listed below are T cell receptor beta chains from one sample, sequenced in a study of cytomegalovirus exposure and HLA in healthy donors. Using immunoSEQ multiplex PCR, the repertoire was profiled, and TCRdb retains in-frame clones only, with some absent. The table has 200,000 or so clones, around 90% seen once. The sample comprised PBMCs. Receptors originate from a woman aged 18-29 years in good health and CMV-seronegative. The CDR3 runs from the conserved cysteine through the conserved F or W. D genes are given only for firm matches. Clone size is not always given. Where it is, it says once, few, many or a class for expanded clones.

d_gene: -; abundance: -; j_gene: TRBJ2-3; v_gene: TRBV10-3; CDR3aa: CAISETPGRTDTQYF; CDR3nt: TGTGCCATCAGTGAGACGCCAGGGCGAACGGATACGCAGTATTTT
d_gene: TRBD2; abundance: -; j_gene: TRBJ2-3; v_gene: TRBV28; CDR3aa: CASSRALAGDYSDTQYF; CDR3nt: TGTGCCAGCAGTCGAGCGCTAGCGGGAGATTATTCAGATACGCAGTATTTT
d_gene: -; abundance: -; j_gene: TRBJ2-1; v_gene: TRBV6-1; CDR3aa: CASSDGQYNEQFF; CDR3nt: TGTGCCAGCAGTGATGGGCAGTACAATGAGCAGTTCTTC
d_gene: -; abundance: -; j_gene: TRBJ1-1; v_gene: TRBV7-9; CDR3aa: CASSTGGTEAFF; CDR3nt: TGTGCCAGCAGCACGGGGGGAACTGAAGCTTTCTTT
d_gene: -; abundance: -; j_gene: TRBJ2-3; v_gene: TRBV2; CDR3aa: CASSEGGSTDTQYF; CDR3nt: TGTGCCAGCAGTGAGGGGGGTAGCACAGATACGCAGTATTTT
d_gene: -; abundance: -; j_gene: TRBJ2-3; v_gene: TRBV30; CDR3aa: CAWSMETAWWYF; CDR3nt: TGTGCCTGGAGTATGGAGACTGCCTGGTGGTATTTT
d_gene: TRBD1; abundance: -; j_gene: TRBJ1-5; v_gene: TRBV28; CDR3aa: CASRGGQANQPQHF; CDR3nt: TGTGCCAGCAGGGGAGGACAGGCCAATCAGCCCCAGCATTTT
d_gene: TRBD1; abundance: -; j_gene: TRBJ2-2; v_gene: TRBV5-6; CDR3aa: CASSRTGSGELFF; CDR3nt: TGTGCCAGCAGCCGGACAGGGTCCGGGGAGCTGTTTTTT
d_gene: -; abundance: -; j_gene: TRBJ1-5; v_gene: TRBV6-1; CDR3aa: CASSEGLYSNQPQHF; CDR3nt: TGTGCCAGCAGTGAAGGGCTGTATAGCAATCAGCCCCAGCATTTT
d_gene: TRBD1; abundance: -; j_gene: TRBJ2-7; v_gene: TRBV4-1; CDR3aa: CASSQYGQGVDEQYF; CDR3nt: TGCGCCAGCAGCCAATACGGACAGGGTGTCGACGAGCAGTACTTC
d_gene: TRBD1; abundance: -; j_gene: TRBJ1-2; v_gene: TRBV7-9; CDR3aa: CASSLGGDRGLDYGYTF; CDR3nt: TGTGCCAGCAGCTTAGGTGGGGACAGGGGGCTTGACTATGGCTACACCTTC
d_gene: TRBD1; abundance: -; j_gene: TRBJ1-1; v_gene: TRBV6-1; CDR3aa: CASSDGTGDTEAFF; CDR3nt: TGTGCCAGCAGTGACGGGACAGGGGACACTGAAGCTTTCTTT
d_gene: -; abundance: -; j_gene: TRBJ2-1; v_gene: TRBV2; CDR3aa: CASIDSSYNEQFF; CDR3nt: TGTGCCAGCATAGACAGTTCCTACAATGAGCAGTTCTTC
d_gene: TRBD1; abundance: -; j_gene: TRBJ2-7; v_gene: TRBV10-3; CDR3aa: CAIRGLLQGYEQYF; CDR3nt: TGTGCCATCAGAGGGCTACTACAGGGGTACGAGCAGTACTTC
d_gene: TRBD2; abundance: -; j_gene: TRBJ2-1; v_gene: TRBV5-1; CDR3aa: CASSLSLFAGGPGEQFF; CDR3nt: TGCGCCAGCAGCTTGAGTTTGTTTGCGGGAGGGCCAGGGGAGCAGTTCTTC
d_gene: -; abundance: -; j_gene: TRBJ2-7; v_gene: TRBV9; CDR3aa: CASSPRDIPYEQYF; CDR3nt: TGTGCCAGCAGCCCTCGGGACATTCCCTACGAGCAGTACTTC
d_gene: -; abundance: once; j_gene: TRBJ2-3; v_gene: TRBV11-3; CDR3aa: CASSLSTPDTQYF; CDR3nt: TGTGCCAGCAGCCTTAGCACCCCAGATACGCAGTATTTT
d_gene: -; abundance: -; j_gene: TRBJ2-7; v_gene: TRBV7-6; CDR3aa: CASSLLGGSSYEQYF; CDR3nt: TGTGCCAGCAGCTTATTAGGGGGTAGCTCCTACGAGCAGTACTTC
d_gene: -; abundance: -; j_gene: TRBJ2-7; v_gene: TRBV30; CDR3aa: CAWSLSGFWDEQYF; CDR3nt: TGTGCCTGGAGTCTTTCAGGGTTTTGGGACGAGCAGTACTTC
d_gene: TRBD2; abundance: once; j_gene: TRBJ2-3; v_gene: TRBV5-1; CDR3aa: CASSWGLDPDTQYF; CDR3nt: TGCGCCAGCAGCTGGGGACTAGACCCAGATACGCAGTATTTT
d_gene: -; abundance: -; j_gene: TRBJ2-2; v_gene: TRBV5-4; CDR3aa: CASSPGQTNTGELFF; CDR3nt: TGTGCCAGCAGCCCCGGACAGACGAACACCGGGGAGCTGTTTTTT
d_gene: -; abundance: -; j_gene: TRBJ1-1; v_gene: TRBV7-6; CDR3aa: CASSRPAGEAFF; CDR3nt: TGTGCCAGCAGCCGACCTGCAGGAGAAGCTTTCTTT
d_gene: TRBD1; abundance: -; j_gene: TRBJ2-6; v_gene: TRBV7-9; CDR3aa: CASSALTGTGDSGANVLTF; CDR3nt: TGTGCCAGCAGCGCGCTTACCGGGACAGGGGACTCTGGGGCCAACGTCCTGACTTTC
d_gene: -; abundance: -; j_gene: TRBJ2-7; v_gene: TRBV11-3; CDR3aa: CASSASGGAVEQYF; CDR3nt: TGTGCCAGCAGCGCTTCTGGGGGGGCGGTCGAGCAGTACTTC
d_gene: TRBD1; abundance: -; j_gene: TRBJ2-3; v_gene: TRBV7-6; CDR3aa: CASSPNPGQGSLLITDTQYF; CDR3nt: TGTGCCAGCAGCCCTAACCCGGGACAGGGGTCCCTCCTTATCACAGATACGCAGTATTTT
d_gene: TRBD1; abundance: -; j_gene: TRBJ2-2; v_gene: TRBV9; CDR3aa: CASSVVQGAGELFF; CDR3nt: TGTGCCAGCAGCGTAGTACAGGGGGCCGGGGAGCTGTTTTTT
d_gene: TRBD2; abundance: -; j_gene: TRBJ2-1; v_gene: TRBV13; CDR3aa: CASSQGWREGHNEQFF; CDR3nt: TGTGCCAGCAGCCAAGGGTGGCGGGAGGGCCACAATGAGCAGTTCTTC
d_gene: -; abundance: -; j_gene: TRBJ2-7; v_gene: TRBV6-1; CDR3aa: CASSDGGVERSYEQYF; CDR3nt: TGTGCCAGCAGTGACGGGGGAGTTGAGCGGTCCTACGAGCAGTACTTC
d_gene: -; abundance: -; j_gene: TRBJ2-7; v_gene: TRBV5-1; CDR3aa: CASSLGDKYEQYF; CDR3nt: TGCGCCAGCAGCTTGGGGGACAAGTACGAGCAGTACTTC
d_gene: TRBD1; abundance: -; j_gene: TRBJ1-4; v_gene: TRBV30; CDR3aa: CAWLDRGGEKLFF; CDR3nt: TGTGCCTGGCTCGACAGGGGAGGTGAAAAACTGTTTTTT
d_gene: TRBD1; abundance: -; j_gene: TRBJ2-1; v_gene: TRBV5-6; CDR3aa: CASSPRRTGNYNEQFF; CDR3nt: TGTGCCAGCAGCCCGAGAAGGACAGGGAACTACAATGAGCAGTTCTTC
d_gene: -; abundance: -; j_gene: TRBJ2-2; v_gene: TRBV5-4; CDR3aa: CASSTPGQPRGGGELFF; CDR3nt: TGTGCCAGCAGCACCCCGGGACAACCACGTGGGGGCGGGGAGCTGTTTTTT
d_gene: -; abundance: -; j_gene: TRBJ1-1; v_gene: TRBV5-1; CDR3aa: CASSLATGNTEAFF; CDR3nt: TGCGCCAGCAGCTTGGCCACGGGGAACACTGAAGCTTTCTTT
d_gene: -; abundance: once; j_gene: TRBJ2-1; v_gene: TRBV2; CDR3aa: CASSTEGEYNEQFF; CDR3nt: TGTGCCAGCAGCACCGAGGGAGAATACAATGAGCAGTTCTTC
d_gene: -; abundance: -; j_gene: TRBJ2-1; v_gene: TRBV28; CDR3aa: CASSLPGTGVNEQFF; CDR3nt: TGTGCCAGCAGTCTGCCCGGAACAGGAGTTAATGAGCAGTTCTTC
d_gene: TRBD2; abundance: -; j_gene: TRBJ2-3; v_gene: TRBV13; CDR3aa: CASSLALAGSIITQYF; CDR3nt: TGTGCCAGCAGCTTAGCCCTAGCGGGGTCGATCATCACGCAGTATTTT
d_gene: TRBD2; abundance: -; j_gene: TRBJ2-1; v_gene: TRBV5-4; CDR3aa: CASSSGLAGVNEQFF; CDR3nt: TGTGCCAGCAGCTCCGGACTAGCGGGAGTCAATGAGCAGTTCTTC
d_gene: TRBD1; abundance: -; j_gene: TRBJ1-4; v_gene: TRBV30; CDR3aa: CAWSAGTGASTNEKLFF; CDR3nt: TGTGCCTGGAGTGCCGGGACAGGGGCCTCAACTAATGAAAAACTGTTTTTT
d_gene: -; abundance: once; j_gene: TRBJ2-1; v_gene: TRBV4-1; CDR3aa: CASSAGTNNEQFF; CDR3nt: TGCGCCAGCAGCGCAGGGACAAACAATGAGCAGTTCTTC
d_gene: TRBD2; abundance: -; j_gene: TRBJ2-1; v_gene: TRBV28; CDR3aa: CASSHPLAGGVNEQFF; CDR3nt: TGTGCCAGCAGTCACCCTCTAGCGGGAGGGGTAAATGAGCAGTTCTTC
d_gene: -; abundance: -; j_gene: TRBJ1-2; v_gene: TRBV21-1; CDR3aa: CASSIARAYGYTF; CDR3nt: TGTGCCAGCAGCATAGCGAGGGCCTATGGCTACACCTTC
d_gene: -; abundance: -; j_gene: TRBJ2-7; v_gene: TRBV19; CDR3aa: CASSNRAAERQYF; CDR3nt: TGTGCCAGTAGCAACCGAGCGGCAGAGCGACAGTACTTC